This T cell receptor (beta chain) originates from a study of blood T cell repertoires in COVID-19. Study at large: COVID-19 samples, acute and convalescent, were from the United States, Italy and Spain.

CDR1 and CDR2 from the germline V gene are MRHNA and SNTAGT. The CDR3 contains 20 residues. Trimming took 0 bases from V and 0 from J; bases not matched to a gene: 10. The count of this clone is one. In the original processing: From reference gene primer amplification, estimates of nucleated cell counts were derived. The method was immunoSEQ multiplex PCR; TCRdb's version includes in-frame clones alone and lacks a portion of them. V and J calls and clone size come straight from that table; D and trimming were deduced from the DNA. The sample consists of about 90,000 clones, 91% of them appearing once.

V and J are TRBV6-4 and TRBJ2-7, with TRBD2 matching over 14 bases. The sequenced material came from peripheral blood. The receptor comes from a human donor with active COVID-19. The donor label of this sample is uncertain. The CDR3 protein is CASSDSRTSGGSRNSYEQYF. The CDR3 DNA sequence: TGTGCCAGCAGTGACTCCCGGACTAGCGGGGGGTCCCGAAACTCCTACGAGCAGTACTTC.